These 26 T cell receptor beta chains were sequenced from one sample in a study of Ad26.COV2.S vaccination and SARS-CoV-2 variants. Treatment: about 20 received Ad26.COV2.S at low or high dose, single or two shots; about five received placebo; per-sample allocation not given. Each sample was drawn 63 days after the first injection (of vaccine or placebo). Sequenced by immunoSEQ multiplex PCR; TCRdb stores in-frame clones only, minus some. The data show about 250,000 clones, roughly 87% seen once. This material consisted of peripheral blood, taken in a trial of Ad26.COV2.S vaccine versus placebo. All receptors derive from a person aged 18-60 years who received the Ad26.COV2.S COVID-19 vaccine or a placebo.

CDR3 sequence: CATSGNTIYF. The CDR3 coding sequence is TGTGCCACCTCTGGAAACACCATATATTTT. The rearrangement joins TRBV2 to TRBJ1-3; D gene unclear. V lost 10 bases to trimming and J lost 0 bases, with 1 base between them. This CDR3 has 10 amino acids. The germline CDR1 and CDR2 sequences are SNHLY and FYNNEI.

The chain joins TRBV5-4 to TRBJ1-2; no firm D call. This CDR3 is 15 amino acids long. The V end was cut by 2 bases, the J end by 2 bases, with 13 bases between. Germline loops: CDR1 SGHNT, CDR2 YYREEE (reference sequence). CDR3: CASSFTRQANYGYTF. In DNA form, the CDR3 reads TGTGCCAGCAGCTTTACCCGGCAGGCAAACTATGGCTACACCTTC.

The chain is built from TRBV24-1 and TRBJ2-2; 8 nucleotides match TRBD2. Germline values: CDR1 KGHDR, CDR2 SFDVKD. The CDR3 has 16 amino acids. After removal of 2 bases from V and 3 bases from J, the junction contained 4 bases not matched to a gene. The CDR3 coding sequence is TGTGCCACCAGTGATTCACGGGGGGGAGACACCGGGGAGCTGTTTTTT. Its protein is CATSDSRGGDTGELFF.

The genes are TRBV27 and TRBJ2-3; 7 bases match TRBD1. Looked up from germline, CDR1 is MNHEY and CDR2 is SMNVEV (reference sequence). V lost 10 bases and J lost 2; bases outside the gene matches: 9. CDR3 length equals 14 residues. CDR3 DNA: TGTGCCACCGGTCCGGGACAGTACACAGATACGCAGTATTTT. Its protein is CATGPGQYTDTQYF.

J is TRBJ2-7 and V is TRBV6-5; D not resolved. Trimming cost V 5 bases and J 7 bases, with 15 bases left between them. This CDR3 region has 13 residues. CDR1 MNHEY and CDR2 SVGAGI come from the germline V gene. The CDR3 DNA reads TGTGCCAGCAGTCCTACTACACAGACAGAGCAGTACTTC. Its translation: CASSPTTQTEQYF.

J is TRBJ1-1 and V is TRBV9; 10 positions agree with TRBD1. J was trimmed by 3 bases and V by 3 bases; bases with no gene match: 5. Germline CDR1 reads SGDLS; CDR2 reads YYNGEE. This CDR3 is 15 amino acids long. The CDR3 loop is CASSGRTGGDTEAFF. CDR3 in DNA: TGTGCCAGCAGCGGACGGACAGGGGGGGACACTGAAGCTTTCTTT.

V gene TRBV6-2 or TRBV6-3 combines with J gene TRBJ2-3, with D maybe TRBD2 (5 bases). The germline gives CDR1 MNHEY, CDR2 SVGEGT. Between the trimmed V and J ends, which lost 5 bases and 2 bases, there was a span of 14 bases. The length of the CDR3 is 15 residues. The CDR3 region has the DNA TGTGCCAGCAGTCAGACCCCGGACTTCACAGATACGCAGTATTTT. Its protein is CASSQTPDFTDTQYF.

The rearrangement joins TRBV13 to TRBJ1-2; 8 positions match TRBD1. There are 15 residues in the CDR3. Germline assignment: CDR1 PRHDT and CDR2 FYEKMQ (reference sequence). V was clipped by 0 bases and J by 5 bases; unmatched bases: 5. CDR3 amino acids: CASSLGQGVRYGYTF. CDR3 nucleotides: TGTGCCAGCAGCTTAGGACAGGGGGTAAGGTATGGCTACACCTTC. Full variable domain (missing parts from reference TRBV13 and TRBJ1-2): AAGVIQSPRHLIKEKRETATLKCYPIPRHDTVYWYQQGPGQDPQFLISFYEKMQSDKGSIPDRFSAQQFSDYHSELNMSSLELGDSALYFCASSLGQGVRYGYTFGSGTRLTVV.

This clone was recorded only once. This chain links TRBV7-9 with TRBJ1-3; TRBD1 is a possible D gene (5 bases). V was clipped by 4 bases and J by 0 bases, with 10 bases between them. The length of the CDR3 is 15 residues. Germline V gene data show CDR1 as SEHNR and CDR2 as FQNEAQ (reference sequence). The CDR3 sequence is CASSSGRYSGNTIYF. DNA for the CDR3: TGTGCCAGCAGCTCGGGACGCTACTCTGGAAACACCATATATTTT.

The CDR3 nucleotides read TGTGCCAGTAGTATGTTACTAGCTTCTTACACAGATACGCAGTATTTT. Its translation: CASSMLLASYTDTQYF. The J gene is TRBJ2-3, the V gene TRBV19; tentative D call: TRBD2 (6 bases). The CDR3 has 16 residues. Germline V lookup: CDR1 LNHDA, CDR2 SQIVND (reference sequence). Trimming took 3 bases from V and 2 from J, leaving 15 bases between them.

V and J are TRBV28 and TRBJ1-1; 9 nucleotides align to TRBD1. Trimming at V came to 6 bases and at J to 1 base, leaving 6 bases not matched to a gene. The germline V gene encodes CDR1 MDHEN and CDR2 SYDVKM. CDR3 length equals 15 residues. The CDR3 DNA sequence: TGTGCCAGCAGGGGGACAGGGTATGGGAACACTGAAGCTTTCTTT. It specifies CASRGTGYGNTEAFF.

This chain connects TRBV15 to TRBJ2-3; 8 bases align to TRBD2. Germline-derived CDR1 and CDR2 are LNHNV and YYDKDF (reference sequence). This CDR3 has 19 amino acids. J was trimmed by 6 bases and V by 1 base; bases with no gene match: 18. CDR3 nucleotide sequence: TGTGCCACCAGCAGAGTTGTTCTCCGGGGGGGAGAGGCACGGGATACGCAGTATTTT. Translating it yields CATSRVVLRGGEARDTQYF.

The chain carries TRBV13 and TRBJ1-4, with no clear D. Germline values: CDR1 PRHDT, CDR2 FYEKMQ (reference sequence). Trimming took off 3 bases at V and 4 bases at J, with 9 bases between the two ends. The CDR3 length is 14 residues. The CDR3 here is CASSFNGYNEKLFF. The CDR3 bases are TGTGCCAGCAGCTTTAACGGTTATAATGAAAAACTGTTTTTT.

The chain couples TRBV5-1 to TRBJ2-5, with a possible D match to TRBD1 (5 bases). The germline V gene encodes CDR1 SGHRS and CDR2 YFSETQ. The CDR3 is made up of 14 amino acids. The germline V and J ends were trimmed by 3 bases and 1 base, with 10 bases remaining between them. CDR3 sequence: CASSSGHLQETQYF. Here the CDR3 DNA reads TGCGCCAGCAGCTCCGGACACCTCCAAGAGACCCAGTACTTC.

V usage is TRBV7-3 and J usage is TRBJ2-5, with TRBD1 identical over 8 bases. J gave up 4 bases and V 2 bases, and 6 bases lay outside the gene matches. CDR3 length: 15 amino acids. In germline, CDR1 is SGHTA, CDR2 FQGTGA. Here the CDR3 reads CASSLEGRGRETQYF. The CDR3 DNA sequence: TGTGCCAGCAGCTTAGAGGGCAGGGGGCGAGAGACCCAGTACTTC.

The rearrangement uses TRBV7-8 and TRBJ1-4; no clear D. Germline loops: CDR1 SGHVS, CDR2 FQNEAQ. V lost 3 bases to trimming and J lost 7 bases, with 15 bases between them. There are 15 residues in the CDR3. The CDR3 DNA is TGTGCCAGCAGCTTCCGGGCCTACGACGGTGAAAAACTGTTTTTT. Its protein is CASSFRAYDGEKLFF.

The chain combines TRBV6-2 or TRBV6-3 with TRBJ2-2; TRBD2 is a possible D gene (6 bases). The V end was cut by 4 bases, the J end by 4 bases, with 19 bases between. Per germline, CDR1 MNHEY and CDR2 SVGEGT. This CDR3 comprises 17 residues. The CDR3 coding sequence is TGTGCCAGCAGTTTCAGACCAAGGACTACCTCCACCGGGGAGCTGTTTTTT. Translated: CASSFRPRTTSTGELFF.

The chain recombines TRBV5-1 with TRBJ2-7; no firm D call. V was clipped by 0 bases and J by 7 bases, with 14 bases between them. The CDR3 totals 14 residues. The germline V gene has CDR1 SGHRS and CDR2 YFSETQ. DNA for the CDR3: TGCGCCAGCAGCTTGGCGGGCACCCTGGAGGAGCAGTACTTC. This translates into CASSLAGTLEEQYF.

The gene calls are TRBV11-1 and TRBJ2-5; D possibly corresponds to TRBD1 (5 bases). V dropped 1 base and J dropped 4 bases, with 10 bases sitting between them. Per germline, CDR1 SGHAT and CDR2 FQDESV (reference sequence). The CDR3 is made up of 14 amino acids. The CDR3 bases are TGTGCCAGCAGCTTAGTAGGGGAAGGAGAGACCCAGTACTTC. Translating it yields CASSLVGEGETQYF.

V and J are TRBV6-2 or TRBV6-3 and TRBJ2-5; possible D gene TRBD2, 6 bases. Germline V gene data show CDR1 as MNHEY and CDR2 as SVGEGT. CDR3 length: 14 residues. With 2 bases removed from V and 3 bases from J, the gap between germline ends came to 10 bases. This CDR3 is CASSYRAGKETQYF. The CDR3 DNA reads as TGTGCCAGCAGTTACCGGGCGGGAAAAGAGACCCAGTACTTC.

CDR3 sequence: CASSRGGPMGETQYF. The DNA of the CDR3 is TGCGCCAGCAGCCGGGGAGGGCCCATGGGCGAGACCCAGTACTTC. The chain is built from TRBV5-1 and TRBJ2-5; 7 bases are a match to TRBD2. With V trimmed by 4 bases and J by 5 bases, 11 bases remained unmatched. The CDR3 is 15 amino acids. Germline V gene data show CDR1 as SGHRS and CDR2 as YFSETQ.

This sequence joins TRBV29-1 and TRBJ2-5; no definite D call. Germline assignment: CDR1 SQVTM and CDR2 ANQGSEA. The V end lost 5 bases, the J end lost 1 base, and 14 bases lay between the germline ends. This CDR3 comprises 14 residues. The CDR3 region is CSVLPRNFQETQYF. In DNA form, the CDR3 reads TGCAGCGTTTTACCACGAAATTTCCAAGAGACCCAGTACTTC.

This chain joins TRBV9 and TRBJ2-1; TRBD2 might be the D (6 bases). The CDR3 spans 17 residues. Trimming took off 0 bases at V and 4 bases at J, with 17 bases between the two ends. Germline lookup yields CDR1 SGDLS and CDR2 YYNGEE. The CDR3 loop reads CASSVAPLRGGYNEQFF. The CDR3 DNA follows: TGTGCCAGCAGCGTAGCTCCATTGCGGGGTGGATACAATGAGCAGTTCTTC.

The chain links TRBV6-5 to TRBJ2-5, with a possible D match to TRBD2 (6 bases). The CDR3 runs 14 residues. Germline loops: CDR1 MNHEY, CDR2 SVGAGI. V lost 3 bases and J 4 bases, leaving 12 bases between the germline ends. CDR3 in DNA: TGTGCCAGCAGTTATCCGGGACTGAGAGAGACCCAGTACTTC. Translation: CASSYPGLRETQYF.

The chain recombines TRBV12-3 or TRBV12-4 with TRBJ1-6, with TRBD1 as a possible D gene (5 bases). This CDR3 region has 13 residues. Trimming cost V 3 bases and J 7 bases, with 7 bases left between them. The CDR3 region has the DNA TGTGCCAGCAGTTTTCGGACAAATTCACCCCTCCACTTT. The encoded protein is CASSFRTNSPLHF.

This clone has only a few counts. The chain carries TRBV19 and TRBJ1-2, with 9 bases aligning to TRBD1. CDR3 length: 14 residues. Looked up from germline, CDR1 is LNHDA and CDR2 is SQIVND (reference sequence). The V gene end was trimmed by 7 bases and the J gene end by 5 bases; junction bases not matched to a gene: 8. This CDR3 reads CASKDTGGVYGYTF. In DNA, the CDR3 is TGTGCCAGTAAAGATACAGGGGGCGTTTATGGCTACACCTTC.